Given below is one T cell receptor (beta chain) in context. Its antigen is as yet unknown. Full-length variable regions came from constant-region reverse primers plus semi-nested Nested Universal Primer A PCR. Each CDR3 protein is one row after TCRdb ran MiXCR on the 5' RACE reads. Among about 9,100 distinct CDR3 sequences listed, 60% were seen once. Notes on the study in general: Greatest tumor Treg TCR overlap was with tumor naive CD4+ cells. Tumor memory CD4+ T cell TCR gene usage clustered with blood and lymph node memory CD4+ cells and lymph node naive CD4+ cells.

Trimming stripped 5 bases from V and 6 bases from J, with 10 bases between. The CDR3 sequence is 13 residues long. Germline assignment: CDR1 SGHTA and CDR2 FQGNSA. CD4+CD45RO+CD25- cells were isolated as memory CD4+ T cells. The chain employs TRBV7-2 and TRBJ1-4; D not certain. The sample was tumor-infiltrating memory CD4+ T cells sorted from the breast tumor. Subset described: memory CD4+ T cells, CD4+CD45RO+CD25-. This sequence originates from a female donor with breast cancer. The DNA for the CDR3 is TGTGCCAGCAGCCTCCCCGAGGATGAAAAACTGTTTTTT. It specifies CASSLPEDEKLFF. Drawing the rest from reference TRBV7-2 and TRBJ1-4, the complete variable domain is GAGVSQSPSNKVTEKGKDVELRCDPISGHTALYWYRQSLGQGLEFLIYFQGNSAPDKSGLPSDRFSAERTGGSVSTLTIQRTQQEDSAVYLCASSLPEDEKLFFGSGTQLSVL.